This T cell receptor (beta chain) was recovered during a study of OX40 agonist ivuxolimab in advanced cancers. Looking at the study overall: The diagnoses of dose-escalation patients were hepatocellular carcinoma, melanoma, renal cell or head and neck cancer. It was permissible to have had prior anti-PD-1, anti-PD-L1 or anti-CTLA-4 therapy, and around 40% had some.

TCRdb keeps only in-frame clones here, not all; method: immunoSEQ multiplex PCR. The table records about 85,000 clones, 80% to 90% of them present only once. Germline-derived CDR1 and CDR2 are SGHAT and FQNNGV. The length of the CDR3 is 17 residues. Trimming at V came to 4 bases and at J to 6 bases, leaving 5 bases not matched to a gene. This chain joins TRBV11-2 and TRBJ2-2, with 16 bases fitting TRBD2. The starting material was CD4+ or CD8+ T cells sorted from blood, obtained in a trial of the OX40 agonist ivuxolimab. This TCR derives from an adult with an advanced solid tumor such as melanoma, head and neck, liver or kidney cancer. CDR3 amino acids: CASSSGLAGGKAGELFF. The CDR3 DNA is TGTGCCAGCAGCTCGGGACTAGCGGGGGGGAAGGCCGGGGAGCTGTTTTTT. Combining the CDR3 with reference TRBV11-2 and TRBJ2-2 gives the whole variable domain EAGVAQSPRYKIIEKRQSVAFWCNPISGHATLYWYQQILGQGPKLLIQFQNNGVVDDSQLPKDRFSAERLKGVDSTLKIQPAKLEDSAVYLCASSSGLAGGKAGELFFGEGSRLTVL.